This T cell receptor (beta chain) was sequenced for a study of T cell repertoires in cytomegalovirus infection. The wider study: TCR beta signatures that were public indicated CMV infection and matching HLA type.

Study-level results: The study found HLA-C-restricted CMV-specific TCR beta clonotypes dominating the ex vivo response. Of the TCR beta families, the public ones yielded a cumulative frequency that identified carriers of CMV plus the relevant HLA.

Regarding this clonotype: Antigen: not known.

TCRdb reprocessed the reads with MiXCR, giving one entry per CDR3 protein. The sample consists of 600,000 to 800,000 distinct CDR3 sequences, approximately 24% of them appearing once. Germline assignment: CDR1 LGHDT and CDR2 YNNKEL (reference sequence). Trimming cost V 0 bases and J 0 bases, with 22 bases left between them. CDR3 length: 20 residues. The receptor was isolated from a human donor in good health (CMV status not recorded). Some clones in this sample may be carry-over from other donors' samples. The rearrangement joins TRBV3-1 to TRBJ2-3, with D uncertain. Source material: CD8+ T cells from PBMCs. For the CDR3, the DNA is TGTGCCAGCAGCCAAGATTGGAGTCCTCTAGGCCGATTTAGCACAGATACGCAGTATTTT. It encodes CASSQDWSPLGRFSTDTQYF.